This entry concerns a single T cell receptor (beta chain). The antigen remains undetermined. Deletions cut 1 base from V and 4 bases from J, with 10 bases between. Germline CDR1 and CDR2: KGHSY and FQNENV. This CDR3 has 15 amino acids. The data are from a study of cytomegalovirus exposure and HLA in healthy donors. Study observations and caveats: Donor immune exposure was known only as CMV serostatus.

The PCR made use of 60 Vbeta and 13 Jbeta primers. The repertoire was sequenced with immunoSEQ multiplex PCR; TCRdb's copy has only in-frame clones and lacks some. The table lists under 100,000 clones, with 3% to 4% in the top ten. This clonotype was sampled from a woman in her twenties or thirties in good health and CMV-seronegative. This chain links TRBV16 with TRBJ1-4; D is ambiguous. The sequencing input was PBMCs. The CDR3 is CASSQWEGVNEKLFF. CDR3 DNA sequence: TGTGCCAGCAGCCAATGGGAGGGAGTTAATGAAAAACTGTTTTTT. Together with reference TRBV16 and TRBJ1-4, the CDR3 gives the full variable domain: GEEVAQTPKHLVRGEGQKAKLYCAPIKGHSYVFWYQQVLKNEFKFLISFQNENVFDETGMPKERFSAKCLPNSPCSLEIQATKLEDSAVYFCASSQWEGVNEKLFFGSGTQLSVL.